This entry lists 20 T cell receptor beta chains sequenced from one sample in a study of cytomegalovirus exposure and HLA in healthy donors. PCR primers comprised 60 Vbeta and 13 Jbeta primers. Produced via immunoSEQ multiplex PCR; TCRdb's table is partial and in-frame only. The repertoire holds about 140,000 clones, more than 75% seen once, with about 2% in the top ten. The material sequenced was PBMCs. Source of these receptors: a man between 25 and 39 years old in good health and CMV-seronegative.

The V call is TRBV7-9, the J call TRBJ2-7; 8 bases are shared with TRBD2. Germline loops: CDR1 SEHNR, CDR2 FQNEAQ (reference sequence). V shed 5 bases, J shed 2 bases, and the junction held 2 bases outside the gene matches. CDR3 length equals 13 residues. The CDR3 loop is CASSRSGAYEQYF. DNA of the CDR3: TGTGCCAGCAGCCGTAGCGGGGCCTACGAGCAGTACTTC.

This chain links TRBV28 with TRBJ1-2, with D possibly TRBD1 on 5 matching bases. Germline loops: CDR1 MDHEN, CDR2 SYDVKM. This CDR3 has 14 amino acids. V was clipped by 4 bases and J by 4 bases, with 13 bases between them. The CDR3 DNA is TGTGCCAGCAGTTCCCCCGGGGGTGGCTATGGCTACACCTTC. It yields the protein CASSSPGGGYGYTF.

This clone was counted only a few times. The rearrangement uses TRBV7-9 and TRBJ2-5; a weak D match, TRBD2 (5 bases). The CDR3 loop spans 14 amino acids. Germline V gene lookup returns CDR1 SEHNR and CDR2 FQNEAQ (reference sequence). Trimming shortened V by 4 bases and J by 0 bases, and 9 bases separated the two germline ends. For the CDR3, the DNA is TGTGCCAGCAGCTCCCGGAGGTACCAAGAGACCCAGTACTTC. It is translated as CASSSRRYQETQYF.

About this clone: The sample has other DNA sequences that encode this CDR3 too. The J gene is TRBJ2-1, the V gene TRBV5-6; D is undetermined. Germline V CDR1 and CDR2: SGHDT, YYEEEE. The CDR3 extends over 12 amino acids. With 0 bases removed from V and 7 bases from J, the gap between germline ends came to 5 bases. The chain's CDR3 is CASSLVSNEQFF. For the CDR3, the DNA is TGTGCCAGCAGCTTGGTTTCTAATGAGCAGTTCTTC.

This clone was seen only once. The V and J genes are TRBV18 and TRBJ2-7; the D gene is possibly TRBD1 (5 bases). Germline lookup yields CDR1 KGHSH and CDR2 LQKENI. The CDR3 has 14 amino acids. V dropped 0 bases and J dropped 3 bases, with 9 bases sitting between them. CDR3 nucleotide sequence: TGTGCCAGCTCACCACCAGCAGGGAACTACGAGCAGTACTTC. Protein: CASSPPAGNYEQYF. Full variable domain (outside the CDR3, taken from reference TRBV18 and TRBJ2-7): NAGVMQNPRHLVRRRGQEARLRCSPMKGHSHVYWYRQLPEEGLKFMVYLQKENIIDESGMPKERFSAEFPKEGPSILRIQQVVRGDSAAYFCASSPPAGNYEQYFGPGTRLTVT.

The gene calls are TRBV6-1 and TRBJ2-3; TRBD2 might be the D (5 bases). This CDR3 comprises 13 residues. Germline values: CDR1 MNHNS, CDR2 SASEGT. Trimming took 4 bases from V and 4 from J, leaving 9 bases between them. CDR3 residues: CASSVLLADTQYF. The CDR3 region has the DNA TGTGCCAGCAGTGTCCTACTAGCAGATACGCAGTATTTT.

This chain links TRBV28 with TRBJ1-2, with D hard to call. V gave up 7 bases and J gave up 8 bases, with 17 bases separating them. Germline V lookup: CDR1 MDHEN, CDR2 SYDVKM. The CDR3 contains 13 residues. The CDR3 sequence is CASTLPTDRGYTF. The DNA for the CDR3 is TGTGCCAGCACCCTACCGACTGACCGCGGCTACACCTTC.

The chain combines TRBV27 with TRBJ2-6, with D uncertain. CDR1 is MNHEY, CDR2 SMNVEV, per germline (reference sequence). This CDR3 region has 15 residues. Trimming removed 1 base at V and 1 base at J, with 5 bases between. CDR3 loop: CASSLWQSGANVLTF. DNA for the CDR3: TGTGCCAGCAGTTTATGGCAATCTGGGGCCAACGTCCTGACTTTC.

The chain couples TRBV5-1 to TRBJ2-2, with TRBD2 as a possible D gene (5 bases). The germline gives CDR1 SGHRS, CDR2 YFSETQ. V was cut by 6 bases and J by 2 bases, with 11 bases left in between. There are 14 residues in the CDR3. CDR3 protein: CASKRADNTGELFF. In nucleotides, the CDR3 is TGCGCCAGCAAAAGAGCGGACAACACCGGGGAGCTGTTTTTT. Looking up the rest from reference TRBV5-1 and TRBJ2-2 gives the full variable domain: KAGVTQTPRYLIKTRGQQVTLSCSPISGHRSVSWYQQTPGQGLQFLFEYFSETQRNKGNFPGRFSGRQFSNSRSEMNVSTLELGDSALYLCASKRADNTGELFFGEGSRLTVL.

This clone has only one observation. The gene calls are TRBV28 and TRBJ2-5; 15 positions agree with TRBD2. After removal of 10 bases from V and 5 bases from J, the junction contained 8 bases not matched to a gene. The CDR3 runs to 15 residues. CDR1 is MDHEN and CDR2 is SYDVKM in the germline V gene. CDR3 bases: TGTGCCACCGGCTCGGGGACTAGCGGGAGGGAGACCCAGTACTTC. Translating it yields CATGSGTSGRETQYF.

For the CDR3, the DNA is TGTGCCAGCACAACGGGAGGGAACACCGGGGAGCTGTTTTTT. Translated: CASTTGGNTGELFF. This chain uses TRBV28 with TRBJ2-2; TRBD2 matches at 7 bases. CDR3 size: 14 residues. Germline CDR1 reads MDHEN; CDR2 reads SYDVKM. The trim removed 7 bases at V and 1 base at J, leaving 3 bases unmatched.

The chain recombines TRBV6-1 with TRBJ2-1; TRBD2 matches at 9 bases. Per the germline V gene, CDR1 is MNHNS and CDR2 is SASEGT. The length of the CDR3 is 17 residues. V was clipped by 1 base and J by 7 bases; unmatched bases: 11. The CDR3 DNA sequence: TGTGCCAGCAGTGAAGTGGGTCGGATAGCGGGAGCGAATGAGCAGTTCTTC. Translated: CASSEVGRIAGANEQFF.

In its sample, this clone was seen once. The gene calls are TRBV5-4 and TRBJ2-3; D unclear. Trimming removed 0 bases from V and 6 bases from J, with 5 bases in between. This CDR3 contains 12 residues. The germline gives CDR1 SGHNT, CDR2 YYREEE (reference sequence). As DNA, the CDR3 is TGTGCCAGCAGCTTGGAAGCGGATACGCAGTATTTT. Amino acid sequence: CASSLEADTQYF.

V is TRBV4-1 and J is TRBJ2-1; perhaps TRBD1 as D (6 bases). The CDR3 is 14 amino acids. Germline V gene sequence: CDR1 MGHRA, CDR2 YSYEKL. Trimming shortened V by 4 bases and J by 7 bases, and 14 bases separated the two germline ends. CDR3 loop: CASSPSGVGNEQFF. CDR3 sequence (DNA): TGCGCCAGCAGCCCTTCAGGGGTAGGGAATGAGCAGTTCTTC.

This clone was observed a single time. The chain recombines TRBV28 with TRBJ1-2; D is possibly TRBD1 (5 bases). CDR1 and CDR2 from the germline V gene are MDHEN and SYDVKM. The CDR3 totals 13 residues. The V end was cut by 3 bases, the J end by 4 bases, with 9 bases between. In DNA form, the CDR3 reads TGTGCCAGCAGTTTGGGAGGGACCTATGGCTACACCTTC. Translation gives CASSLGGTYGYTF.

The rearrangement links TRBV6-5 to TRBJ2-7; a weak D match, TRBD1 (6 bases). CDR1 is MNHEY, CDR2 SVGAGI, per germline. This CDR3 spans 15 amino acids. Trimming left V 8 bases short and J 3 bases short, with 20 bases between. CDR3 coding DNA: TGTGCCAGCCGGAGGAGTCAGGGGATTTACTACGAGCAGTACTTC. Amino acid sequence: CASRRSQGIYYEQYF.

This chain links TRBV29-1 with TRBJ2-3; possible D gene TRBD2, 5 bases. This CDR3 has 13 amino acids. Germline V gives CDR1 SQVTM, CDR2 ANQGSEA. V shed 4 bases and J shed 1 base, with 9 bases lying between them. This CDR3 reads CSVASPGTDTQYF. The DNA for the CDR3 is TGCAGCGTTGCTAGCCCTGGCACAGATACGCAGTATTTT.

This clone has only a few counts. The CDR3 region has the DNA TGTGCCAGTAGTATCGTTAACTATGGCTACACCTTC. Protein sequence: CASSIVNYGYTF. V gene TRBV19 combines with J gene TRBJ1-2, with no clear D. The CDR3 runs to 12 residues. Germline loops: CDR1 LNHDA, CDR2 SQIVND (reference sequence). The V end was cut by 3 bases, the J end by 1 base, with 3 bases between. Complete variable domain (other parts from reference TRBV19 and TRBJ1-2): DGGITQSPKYLFRKEGQNVTLSCEQNLNHDAMYWYRQDPGQGLRLIYYSQIVNDFQKGDIAEGYSVSREKKESFPLTVTSAQKNPTAFYLCASSIVNYGYTFGSGTRLTVV.

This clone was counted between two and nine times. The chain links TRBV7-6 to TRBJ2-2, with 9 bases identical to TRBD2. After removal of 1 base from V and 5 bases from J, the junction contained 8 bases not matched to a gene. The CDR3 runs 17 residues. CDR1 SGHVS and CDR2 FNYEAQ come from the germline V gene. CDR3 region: CASSLVGAGGVTGELFF. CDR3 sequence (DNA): TGTGCCAGCAGCTTAGTAGGAGCGGGGGGTGTAACCGGGGAGCTGTTTTTT.

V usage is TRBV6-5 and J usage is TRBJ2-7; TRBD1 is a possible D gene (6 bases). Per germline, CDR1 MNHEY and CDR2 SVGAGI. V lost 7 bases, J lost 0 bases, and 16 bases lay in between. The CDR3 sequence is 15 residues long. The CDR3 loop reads CASKTGKRRSYEQYF. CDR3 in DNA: TGTGCCAGCAAGACAGGAAAAAGGCGCTCCTACGAGCAGTACTTC.